The 25 T cell receptor beta chains listed next were all sequenced from one sample in a study of blood T cell repertoires in COVID-19. Data came from immunoSEQ multiplex PCR; TCRdb stores just in-frame clones and leaves some out. This table holds about 110,000 clones, around 90% found once. Sample: peripheral blood. The receptor source for this set is a woman aged 50 to 60 with acute or convalescent COVID-19.

The gene calls are TRBV10-2 and TRBJ2-1; 11 nucleotides agree with TRBD2. The V gene end was trimmed by 9 bases and the J gene end by 8 bases; junction bases not matched to a gene: 6. The length of the CDR3 is 13 residues. CDR1 is WSHSY, CDR2 SAAADI, per germline. The CDR3 spells CASLLAGEHEQFF. DNA of the CDR3: TGCGCCAGTTTACTAGCGGGAGAACATGAGCAGTTCTTC.

The CDR3 bases are TGTGCCAGCAGCCTAGTCAACCTCAAATATGGCTACACCTTC. The encoded protein is CASSLVNLKYGYTF. The chain joins TRBV3-1 (or the pseudogene TRBV3-2) to TRBJ1-2, with D unresolved. The V and J ends lost 4 bases and 5 bases respectively, with 14 bases between them. The CDR3 has 14 amino acids. The V gene's germline CDR1 is LGHDT and CDR2 YNNKEL (reference sequence).

The chain carries TRBV29-1 and TRBJ1-2, with D possibly being TRBD1 (6 bases). Germline values: CDR1 SQVTM, CDR2 ANQGSEA. This CDR3 has 12 residues. V was clipped by 8 bases and J by 6 bases, with 16 bases between them. The CDR3 DNA sequence: TGCAGCATCATCACGGACAGCCATGGCTACACCTTC. This gives the protein CSIITDSHGYTF.

The chain uses TRBV6-6 and TRBJ2-3, with TRBD1 matching over 9 bases. Germline V gene lookup returns CDR1 MNHNY and CDR2 SVGAGI (reference sequence). CDR3 length: 15 amino acids. J gave up 9 bases and V 6 bases, and 13 bases lay outside the gene matches. The CDR3 DNA follows: TGTGCCAGCAGCTTCCCGGGACAGGGTGAAGAAACGCAGTATTTT. Its protein product is CASSFPGQGEETQYF.

The chain carries TRBV27 and TRBJ2-2; a weak D match, TRBD1 (5 bases). V lost 7 bases to trimming and J lost 1 base, with 7 bases between them. Germline CDR1 MNHEY, CDR2 SMNVEV (reference sequence). The CDR3 is made up of 13 amino acids. The CDR3 loop is CASTTGNTGELFF. The DNA for the CDR3 is TGTGCCAGCACAACAGGGAACACCGGGGAGCTGTTTTTT.

V and J are TRBV11-1 and TRBJ2-1; TRBD1 agrees at 7 bases. CDR1 and CDR2 from the germline V gene are SGHAT and FQDESV (reference sequence). The CDR3 runs 15 residues. After removal of 4 bases from V and 0 bases from J, the junction contained 3 bases not matched to a gene. CDR3 residues: CASSSGQLSYNEQFF. In DNA, the CDR3 is TGTGCCAGCAGCTCGGGACAGCTCTCCTACAATGAGCAGTTCTTC.

The chain couples TRBV5-8 to TRBJ1-5; TRBD1 might be the D (6 bases). The CDR3 runs 15 residues. V gave up 4 bases and J gave up 4 bases, with 15 bases separating them. Germline V gene lookup returns CDR1 SGHTS and CDR2 YDEGEE. CDR3 in amino acids: CASSTGGGTNQPQHF. For the CDR3, the DNA is TGTGCCAGCAGCACCGGCGGGGGCACGAATCAGCCCCAGCATTTT.

The chain combines TRBV3-1 (or the pseudogene TRBV3-2) with TRBJ2-7, with TRBD1 matching over 7 bases. The CDR3 is 15 amino acids. Germline loops: CDR1 LGHDT, CDR2 YNNKEL (reference sequence). V shed 0 bases and J 6 bases; nucleotides not matched to a gene: 8. The CDR3 nucleotides are TGTGCCAGCAGCCAAGATCCAGGGACAGTGTCCGAGCAGTACTTC. Translated, it gives CASSQDPGTVSEQYF.

The chain couples TRBV9 to TRBJ2-3, with TRBD2 identical over 9 bases. Trimming at V came to 2 bases and at J to 6 bases, leaving 10 bases not matched to a gene. The CDR3 consists of 16 residues. Germline CDR1 and CDR2: SGDLS and YYNGEE. The CDR3 DNA reads as TGTGCCAGCAGCGTTTCGAGTAGCGGGGGCTTGGATACGCAGTATTTT. Translating gives CASSVSSSGGLDTQYF.

The chain carries TRBV10-3 and TRBJ2-1; 11 bases match TRBD1. V lost 4 bases, J lost 2 bases, and 4 bases stayed unmatched. CDR3 length: 16 amino acids. Germline CDR1 and CDR2: ENHRY and SYGVKD. CDR3 nucleotides: TGTGCCATCAGTGCGGCGGGACAGGGGGCCTACAATGAGCAGTTCTTC. The encoded protein is CAISAAGQGAYNEQFF.

This clone was observed a single time. The DNA is left out, because the CDR3 cannot be placed on it with certainty; the CDR3 is given as TCRdb lists it. The V gene is TRBV21-1, the J gene TRBJ1-2; TRBD1 was called by the table and not checked on the DNA. TRBV21-1 is a listed pseudogene. The CDR3 region is 18 residues in length, termini included. The CDR3 is CASSKVGQGARGVYGYTF.

This clone was observed a single time. This chain joins TRBV10-3 and TRBJ1-2, with 11 bases aligning to TRBD1. The CDR3 has 12 residues. J was trimmed by 11 bases and V by 6 bases; bases with no gene match: 5. Germline V gene data show CDR1 as ENHRY and CDR2 as SYGVKD. This CDR3 is CAIRSGQGGYTF. As DNA, the CDR3 is TGTGCCATCAGATCGGGACAGGGGGGTTACACCTTC.

The V and J genes are TRBV3-1 (or the pseudogene TRBV3-2) and TRBJ1-5; the D gene is possibly TRBD1 (6 bases). The V gene's germline CDR1 is LGHDT and CDR2 YNNKEL (reference sequence). V lost 0 bases to trimming and J lost 7 bases, with 13 bases between them. The length of the CDR3 is 15 residues. The CDR3 protein is CASSQEGARGQPQHF. DNA for the CDR3: TGTGCCAGCAGCCAAGAGGGGGCGAGGGGGCAGCCCCAGCATTTT.

The rearrangement links TRBV30 to TRBJ1-1, with TRBD1 matching 10 bases. The germline CDR1 and CDR2 sequences are GTSNPN and SVGIG (reference sequence). The CDR3 is 13 amino acids. J was trimmed by 4 bases and V by 1 base; bases with no gene match: 0. CDR3 region: CAWSGQGATEAFF. CDR3 bases: TGTGCCTGGAGTGGACAGGGGGCCACTGAAGCTTTCTTT.

The chain recombines TRBV24-1 with TRBJ1-2, with 9 bases aligning to TRBD1. This CDR3 comprises 18 residues. The germline CDR1 and CDR2 sequences are KGHDR and SFDVKD. V dropped 1 base and J dropped 0; count of bases not matched to a gene: 8. This chain's CDR3 is CATSDLTKGDRANYGYTF. As DNA, the CDR3 is TGTGCCACCAGTGATTTAACGAAGGGGGACAGGGCTAACTATGGCTACACCTTC.

V is TRBV7-9 and J is TRBJ2-1; the match to TRBD2 covers 10 bases. J lost 6 bases, V lost 5 bases, and 4 bases had no gene match. Germline V gives CDR1 SEHNR, CDR2 FQNEAQ (reference sequence). The CDR3 is 14 amino acids. The CDR3, as DNA: TGTGCCAGCAGCCTAACTAGCGGGGTCAATGAGCAGTTCTTC. This sequence encodes CASSLTSGVNEQFF.

In this sample, this clone turned up once. The chain carries TRBV19 and TRBJ1-3; 9 bases match TRBD1. The V gene's germline CDR1 is LNHDA and CDR2 SQIVND (reference sequence). The ends lost 7 bases at V and 9 bases at J; junction bases unmatched: 13. This CDR3 region has 15 residues. CDR3 protein: CASTETGTGSFTIYF. In nucleotides, the CDR3 is TGTGCCAGTACCGAAACCGGGACAGGGAGTTTCACCATATATTTT.

The genes are TRBV3-1 (or the pseudogene TRBV3-2) and TRBJ1-1, with TRBD1 matching 8 bases. CDR3 size: 13 residues. CDR1 is LGHDT, CDR2 YNNKEL, per germline (reference sequence). With 6 bases clipped from V and 6 bases from J, the junction kept 6 bases outside the gene matches. The CDR3 sequence is CASSITGGPEAFF. CDR3 nucleotide sequence: TGTGCCAGCAGTATCACAGGGGGTCCTGAAGCTTTCTTT.

The rearrangement joins TRBV6-6 to TRBJ1-2, with a possible D match to TRBD1 (5 bases). Trimming shortened V by 7 bases and J by 2 bases, and 14 bases separated the two germline ends. Germline values: CDR1 MNHNY, CDR2 SVGAGI (reference sequence). The CDR3 extends over 14 amino acids. DNA for the CDR3: TGTGCCAGCACCTCGTCGGGGGAAAACTATGGCTACACCTTC. This gives the protein CASTSSGENYGYTF.

This chain uses TRBV3-1 (or the pseudogene TRBV3-2) with TRBJ2-3, with a tentative D call TRBD2 (7 bases). The germline V gene encodes CDR1 LGHDT and CDR2 YNNKEL (reference sequence). Trimming took off 4 bases at V and 0 bases at J, with 14 bases between the two ends. CDR3 size: 16 residues. The CDR3 sequence is CASSPTRGGSTDTQYF. The CDR3 region has the DNA TGTGCCAGCAGCCCGACGAGGGGGGGCAGCACAGATACGCAGTATTTT.

V usage is TRBV28 and J usage is TRBJ1-5, with D tentatively TRBD1 (6 bases). Per germline, CDR1 MDHEN and CDR2 SYDVKM. V was shortened by 2 bases and J by 0 bases, with 8 bases between the two germline ends. CDR3 size: 15 residues. The CDR3 loop reads CASSLRGYSNQPQHF. CDR3 DNA sequence: TGTGCCAGCAGTTTAAGGGGGTATAGCAATCAGCCCCAGCATTTT.

The genes are TRBV13 and TRBJ1-1; D ambiguous. Germline V gives CDR1 PRHDT, CDR2 FYEKMQ (reference sequence). The CDR3 loop spans 13 amino acids. The ends were cut back, 5 bases at V and 8 bases at J, with 15 bases in the middle. Here the CDR3 reads CASSPTFEAEAFF. The CDR3 DNA sequence: TGTGCCAGCAGCCCCACCTTTGAGGCAGAAGCTTTCTTT.

This clone was found once. CDR3 residues: CASSPTGGLYDEQFF. CDR3 coding DNA: TGTGCCAGCAGTCCCACAGGGGGCTTATACGATGAGCAGTTCTTC. The V call is TRBV28, the J call TRBJ2-1; 9 bases map to TRBD1. Trimming removed 5 bases from V and 8 bases from J; junction bases left unmatched: 10. Germline CDR1 is MDHEN and CDR2 is SYDVKM. The CDR3 runs 15 residues.

This chain links TRBV27 with TRBJ1-2; 7 bases are a match to TRBD1. Germline CDR1 reads MNHEY; CDR2 reads SMNVEV (reference sequence). The CDR3 has 15 amino acids. The J segment lost 9 bases and the V segment lost 5 bases, leaving 15 bases of the junction unmatched. The CDR3 reads CASSTVTGQGSRYTF. The CDR3 bases are TGTGCCAGCAGTACCGTGACAGGGCAAGGTTCACGCTACACCTTC.

The chain combines TRBV29-1 with TRBJ1-5; 11 bases are shared with TRBD1. With 6 bases clipped from V and 6 bases from J, the junction kept 4 bases outside the gene matches. The CDR3 has 13 residues. Germline CDR1 and CDR2: SQVTM and ANQGSEA. The CDR3 loop is CSVRTGGSQPQHF. The CDR3 coding sequence is TGCAGCGTCCGGACAGGGGGCAGTCAGCCCCAGCATTTT.